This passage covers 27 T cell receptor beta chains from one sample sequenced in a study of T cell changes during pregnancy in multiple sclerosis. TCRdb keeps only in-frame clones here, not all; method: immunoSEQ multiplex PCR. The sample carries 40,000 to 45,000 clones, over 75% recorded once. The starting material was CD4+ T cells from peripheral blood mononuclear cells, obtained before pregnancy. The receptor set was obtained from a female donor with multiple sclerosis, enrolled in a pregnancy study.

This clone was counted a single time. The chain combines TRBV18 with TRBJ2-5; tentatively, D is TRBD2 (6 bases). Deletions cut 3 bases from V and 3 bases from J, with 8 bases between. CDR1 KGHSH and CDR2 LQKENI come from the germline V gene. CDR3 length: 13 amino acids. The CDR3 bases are TGTGCCAGCTCACCGGCTAGCGAAGAGACCCAGTACTTC. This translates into CASSPASEETQYF. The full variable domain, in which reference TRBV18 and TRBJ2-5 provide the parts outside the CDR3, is NAGVMQNPRHLVRRRGQEARLRCSPMKGHSHVYWYRQLPEEGLKFMVYLQKENIIDESGMPKERFSAEFPKEGPSILRIQQVVRGDSAAYFCASSPASEETQYFGPGTRLLVL.

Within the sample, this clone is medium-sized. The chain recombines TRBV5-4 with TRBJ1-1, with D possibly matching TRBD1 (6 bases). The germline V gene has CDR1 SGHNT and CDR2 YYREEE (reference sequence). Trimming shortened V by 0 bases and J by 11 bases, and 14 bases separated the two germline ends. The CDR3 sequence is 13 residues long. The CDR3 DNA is TGTGCCAGCAGCTTGGTCGTGGGGGCTGGGGCTTTCTTT. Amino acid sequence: CASSLVVGAGAFF.

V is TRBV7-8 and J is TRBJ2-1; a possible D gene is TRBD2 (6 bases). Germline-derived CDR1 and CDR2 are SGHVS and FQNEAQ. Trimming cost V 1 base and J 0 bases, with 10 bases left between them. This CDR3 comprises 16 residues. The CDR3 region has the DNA TGTGCCAGCAGCTTAGTCAGCGGGCTCTCCTACAATGAGCAGTTCTTC. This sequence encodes CASSLVSGLSYNEQFF.

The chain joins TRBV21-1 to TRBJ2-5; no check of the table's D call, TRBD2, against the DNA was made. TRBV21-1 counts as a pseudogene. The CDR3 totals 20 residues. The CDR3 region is CASSALATSGRAKPGETQYF. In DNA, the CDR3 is TGTGCCAGCAGCGCACTGGCGACTAGCGGGAGGGCGAAACCGGGAGAGACCCAGTACTTC.

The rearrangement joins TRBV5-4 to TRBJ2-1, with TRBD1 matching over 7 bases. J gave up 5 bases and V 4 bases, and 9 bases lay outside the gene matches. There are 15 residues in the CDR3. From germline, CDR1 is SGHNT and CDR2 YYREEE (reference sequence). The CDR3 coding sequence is TGTGCCAGCAGCCCCGGGAAAGGGGGCCACAATGAGCAGTTCTTC. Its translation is CASSPGKGGHNEQFF.

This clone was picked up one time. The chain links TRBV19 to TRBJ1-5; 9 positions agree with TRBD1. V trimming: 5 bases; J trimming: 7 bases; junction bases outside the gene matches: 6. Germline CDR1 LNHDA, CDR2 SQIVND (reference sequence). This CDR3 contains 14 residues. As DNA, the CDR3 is TGTGCCAGTAGTCAGGGACAGGGCTACCAGCCCCAGCATTTT. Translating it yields CASSQGQGYQPQHF.

This CDR3 is CASSDITGDEQYF. CDR3 DNA sequence: TGTGCCAGCTCCGATATTACAGGGGACGAGCAGTACTTC. The genes are TRBV6-1 and TRBJ2-7; 7 bases align to TRBD1. Trimming removed 8 bases from V and 5 bases from J; junction bases left unmatched: 9. The germline gives CDR1 MNHNS, CDR2 SASEGT. The CDR3 has 13 residues.

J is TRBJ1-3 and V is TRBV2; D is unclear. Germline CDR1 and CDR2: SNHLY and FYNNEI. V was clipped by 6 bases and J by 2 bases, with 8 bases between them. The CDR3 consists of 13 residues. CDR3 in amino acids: CASSTETGNTIYF. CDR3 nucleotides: TGTGCCAGCAGCACCGAGACTGGAAACACCATATATTTT.

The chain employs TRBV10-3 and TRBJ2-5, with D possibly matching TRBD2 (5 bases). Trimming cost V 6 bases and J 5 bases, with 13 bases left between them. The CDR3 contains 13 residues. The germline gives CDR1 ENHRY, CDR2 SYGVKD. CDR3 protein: CAIRASTGETQYF. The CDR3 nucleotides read TGTGCCATCAGAGCCTCAACGGGGGAGACCCAGTACTTC.

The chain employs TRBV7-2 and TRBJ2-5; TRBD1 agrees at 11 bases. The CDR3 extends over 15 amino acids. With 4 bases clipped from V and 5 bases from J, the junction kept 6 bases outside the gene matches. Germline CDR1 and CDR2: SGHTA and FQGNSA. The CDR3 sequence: CASSSVGTGGETQYF. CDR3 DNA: TGTGCCAGCAGCTCGGTTGGGACAGGGGGGGAGACCCAGTACTTC.

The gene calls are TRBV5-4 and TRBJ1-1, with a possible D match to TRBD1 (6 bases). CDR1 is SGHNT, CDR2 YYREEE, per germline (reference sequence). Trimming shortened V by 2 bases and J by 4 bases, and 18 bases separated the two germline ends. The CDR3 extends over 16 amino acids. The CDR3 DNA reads TGTGCCAGCAGCTTAGGGGGGGCGGTGGGTGGCACTGAAGCTTTCTTT. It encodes CASSLGGAVGGTEAFF.

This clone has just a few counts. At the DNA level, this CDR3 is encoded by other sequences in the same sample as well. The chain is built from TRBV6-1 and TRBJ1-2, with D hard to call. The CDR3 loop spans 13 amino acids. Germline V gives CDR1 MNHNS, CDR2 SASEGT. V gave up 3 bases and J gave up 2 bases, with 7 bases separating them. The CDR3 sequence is CASSDTVNYGYTF. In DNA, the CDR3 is TGTGCCAGCAGTGATACGGTGAACTATGGCTACACCTTC.

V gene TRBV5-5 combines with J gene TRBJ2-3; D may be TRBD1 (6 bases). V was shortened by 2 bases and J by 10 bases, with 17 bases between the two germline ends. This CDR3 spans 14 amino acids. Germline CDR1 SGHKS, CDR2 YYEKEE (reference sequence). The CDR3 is CASSFRAGVDAQYF. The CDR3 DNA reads TGTGCCAGCAGCTTTCGGGCAGGGGTCGACGCGCAGTATTTT.

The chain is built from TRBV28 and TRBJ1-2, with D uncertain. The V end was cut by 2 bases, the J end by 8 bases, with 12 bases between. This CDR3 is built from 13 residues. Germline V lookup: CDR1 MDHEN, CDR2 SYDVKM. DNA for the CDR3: TGTGCCAGCAGTTTAACGGGGTCGGGAGGCTACACCTTC. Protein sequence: CASSLTGSGGYTF.

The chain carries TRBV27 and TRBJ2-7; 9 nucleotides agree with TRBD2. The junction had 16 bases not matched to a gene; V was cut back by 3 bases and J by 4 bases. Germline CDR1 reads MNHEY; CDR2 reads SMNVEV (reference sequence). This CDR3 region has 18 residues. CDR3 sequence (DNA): TGTGCCAGCAGTTTTCGGTTAGCGGGAGCCCCCAAGACATACGAGCAGTACTTC. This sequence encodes CASSFRLAGAPKTYEQYF.

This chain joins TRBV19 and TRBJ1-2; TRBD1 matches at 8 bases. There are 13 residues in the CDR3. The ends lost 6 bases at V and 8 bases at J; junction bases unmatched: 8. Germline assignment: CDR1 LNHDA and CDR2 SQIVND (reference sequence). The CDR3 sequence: CASRTDRGYGYTF. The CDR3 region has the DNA TGTGCCAGTAGGACCGACAGGGGTTACGGCTACACCTTC.

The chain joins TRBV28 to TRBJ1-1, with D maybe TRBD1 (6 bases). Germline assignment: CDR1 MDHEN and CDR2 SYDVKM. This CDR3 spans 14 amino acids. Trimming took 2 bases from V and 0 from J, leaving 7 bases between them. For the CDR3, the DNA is TGTGCCAGCAGTTTAGGACAGATGAACACTGAAGCTTTCTTT. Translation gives CASSLGQMNTEAFF. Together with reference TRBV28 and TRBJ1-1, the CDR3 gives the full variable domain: DVKVTQSSRYLVKRTGEKVFLECVQDMDHENMFWYRQDPGLGLRLIYFSYDVKMKEKGDIPEGYSVSREKKERFSLILESASTNQTSMYLCASSLGQMNTEAFFGQGTRLTVV.

The CDR3: CASSSRLAAYEQYF. Here the CDR3 DNA reads TGCGCCAGCAGCTCAAGACTAGCGGCCTACGAGCAGTACTTC. The chain is built from TRBV4-3 and TRBJ2-7, with TRBD2 matching over 9 bases. Germline V gene sequence: CDR1 LGHNA, CDR2 YSLEER. This CDR3 has 14 amino acids. V lost 5 bases to trimming and J lost 2 bases; unmatched junction nucleotides: 4.

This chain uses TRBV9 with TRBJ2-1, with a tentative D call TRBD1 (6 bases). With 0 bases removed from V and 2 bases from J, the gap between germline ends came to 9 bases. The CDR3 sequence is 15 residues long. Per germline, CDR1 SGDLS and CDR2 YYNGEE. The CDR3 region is CASSVVGATYNEQFF. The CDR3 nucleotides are TGTGCCAGCAGCGTAGTGGGGGCTACCTACAATGAGCAGTTCTTC.

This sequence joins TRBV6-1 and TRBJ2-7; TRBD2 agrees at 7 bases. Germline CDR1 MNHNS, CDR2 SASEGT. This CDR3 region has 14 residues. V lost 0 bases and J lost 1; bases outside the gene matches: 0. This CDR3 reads CASSEARGSYEQYF. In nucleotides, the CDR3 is TGTGCCAGCAGTGAAGCGCGGGGGTCCTACGAGCAGTACTTC.

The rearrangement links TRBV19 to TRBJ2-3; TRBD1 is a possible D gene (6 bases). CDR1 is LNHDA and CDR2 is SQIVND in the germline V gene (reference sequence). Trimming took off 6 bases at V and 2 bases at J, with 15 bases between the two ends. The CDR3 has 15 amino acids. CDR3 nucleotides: TGTGCCAGTAGATTCAGGGGACAAAACACAGATACGCAGTATTTT. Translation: CASRFRGQNTDTQYF.

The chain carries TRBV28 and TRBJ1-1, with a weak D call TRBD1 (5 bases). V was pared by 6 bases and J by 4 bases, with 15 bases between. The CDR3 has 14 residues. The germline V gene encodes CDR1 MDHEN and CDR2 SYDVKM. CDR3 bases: TGTGCCAGCAGAGAAGGGGTGGGTGGCACTGAAGCTTTCTTT. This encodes CASREGVGGTEAFF.

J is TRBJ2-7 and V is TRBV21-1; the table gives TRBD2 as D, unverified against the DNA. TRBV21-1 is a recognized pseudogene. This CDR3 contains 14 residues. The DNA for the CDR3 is TGTGCCAGCACCCCCCCGGGAGCGGGAGACGAGCAGTACTTC. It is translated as CASTPPGAGDEQYF.

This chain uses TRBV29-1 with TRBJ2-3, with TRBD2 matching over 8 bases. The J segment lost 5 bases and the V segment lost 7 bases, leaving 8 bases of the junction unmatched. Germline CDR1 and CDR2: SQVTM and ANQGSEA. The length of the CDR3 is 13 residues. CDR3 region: CSARAGVGDTQYF. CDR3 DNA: TGCAGCGCCCGAGCGGGAGTAGGAGATACGCAGTATTTT.

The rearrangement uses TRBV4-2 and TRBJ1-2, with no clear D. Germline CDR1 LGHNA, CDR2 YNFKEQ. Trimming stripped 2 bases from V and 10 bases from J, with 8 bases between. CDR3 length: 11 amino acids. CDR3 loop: CASSQRGIYTF. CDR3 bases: TGTGCCAGCAGCCAACGAGGTATCTACACCTTC.

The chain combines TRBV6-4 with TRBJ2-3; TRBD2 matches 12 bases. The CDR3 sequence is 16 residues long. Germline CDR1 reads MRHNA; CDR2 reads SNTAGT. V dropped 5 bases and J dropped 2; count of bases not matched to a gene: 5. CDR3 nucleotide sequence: TGTGCCAGCAGTCCTACTAGCGGGGGGTCCACAGATACGCAGTATTTT. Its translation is CASSPTSGGSTDTQYF.

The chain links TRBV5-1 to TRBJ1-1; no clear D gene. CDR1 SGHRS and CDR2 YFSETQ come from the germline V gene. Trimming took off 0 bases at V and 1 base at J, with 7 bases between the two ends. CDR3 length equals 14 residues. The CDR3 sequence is CASSLETGNTEAFF. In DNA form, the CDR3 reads TGCGCCAGCAGCTTGGAAACTGGGAACACTGAAGCTTTCTTT.